The T cell receptor beta chain described here comes from a study of blood T cell repertoires in COVID-19. Overall study: Donors in the United States, Italy and Spain gave samples during acute or convalescent COVID-19.

The authors' processing: Using reference gene primer amplification, nucleated cell counts were estimated. The assay was immunoSEQ multiplex PCR, and TCRdb's table has in-frame clones only and misses some. The V and J calls and the clone size are those of that table, but D and trimming were determined from the DNA. The data contain fewer than 90,000 clones, roughly 96% of them seen just once; the ten biggest clones take up approximately 4.2%. This CDR3 is 15 amino acids long. V lost 6 bases and J lost 2; bases outside the gene matches: 7. The V gene's germline CDR1 is LNHDA and CDR2 SQIVND (reference sequence).

This sequence joins TRBV19 and TRBJ2-3, with TRBD1 identical over 8 bases. The specimen sequenced was peripheral blood. The TCR originated in a human donor with active COVID-19. The donor label of this sample is uncertain. Here the CDR3 reads CASRLQGGDTDTQYF. The CDR3 DNA sequence: TGTGCCAGTAGATTACAGGGGGGAGACACAGATACGCAGTATTTT.